This T cell receptor beta chain emerged from a study of blood T cell repertoires in COVID-19. Overall study: PBMCs, B-cell-depleted T cells, or T cells were the source of the cDNA or gDNA that made up the material.

The CDR3 is 14 residues long. Germline CDR1 MNHEY, CDR2 SVGEGT. Trimming removed 6 bases from V and 7 bases from J; junction bases left unmatched: 5. In the original workflow: Counts of nucleated cells, estimated from reference gene primer amplification, were obtained. This table comes from immunoSEQ multiplex PCR, and its TCRdb copy is limited to in-frame clones, with some not included. V and J calls and clone size are those listed in that table; D and trimming were worked out from the DNA. The profile shows 20,000 to 30,000 clones, about 83% of them singletons. Sequencing was done on a sample of peripheral blood. This chain connects TRBV6-2 or TRBV6-3 to TRBJ2-3; 12 bases agree with TRBD2. This TCR was recovered from a human donor with active COVID-19. The donor label of this sample is uncertain. This CDR3 is CASSLWTSGNTQYF. In nucleotides, the CDR3 is TGTGCCAGCAGCCTCTGGACTAGCGGGAATACGCAGTATTTT.